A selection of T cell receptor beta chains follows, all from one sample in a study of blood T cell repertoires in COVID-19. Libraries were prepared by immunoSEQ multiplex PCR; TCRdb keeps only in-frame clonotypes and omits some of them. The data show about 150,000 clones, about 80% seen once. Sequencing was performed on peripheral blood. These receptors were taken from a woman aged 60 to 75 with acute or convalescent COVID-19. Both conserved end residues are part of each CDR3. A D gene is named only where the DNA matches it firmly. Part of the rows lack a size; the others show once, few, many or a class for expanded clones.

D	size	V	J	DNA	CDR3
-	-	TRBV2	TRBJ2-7	TGTGCCAGCAGTGAGGGCGGACAGATGGGGCAGTACTTC	CASSEGGQMGQYF
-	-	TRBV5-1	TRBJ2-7	TGCGCCAGCAGCATTTTGACAGGAACCTACGAGCAGTACTTC	CASSILTGTYEQYF
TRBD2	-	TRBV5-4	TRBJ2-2	TGTGCCAGCAGCTTGGTGAGCGGGGGGACAACCGGGGAGCTGTTTTTT	CASSLVSGGTTGELFF
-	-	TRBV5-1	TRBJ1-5	TGCGCCAGCAGCTTGGCCCCGGGGGGCGGTCAGCCCCAGCATTTT	CASSLAPGGGQPQHF
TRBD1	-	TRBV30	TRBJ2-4	TGTGCCTGGAGTACAAAGGGGGCGGGCAAAAACATTCAGTACTTC	CAWSTKGAGKNIQYF
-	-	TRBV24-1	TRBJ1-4	TGTGCCACCAGTGACGGGATCGGTGGGGATGAAAAACTGTTTTTT	CATSDGIGGDEKLFF
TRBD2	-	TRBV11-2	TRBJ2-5	TGTGCCAGCACGGGGGGGCGCGGCGGCCAAGAGACCCAGTACTTC	CASTGGRGGQETQYF
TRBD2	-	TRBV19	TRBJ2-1	TGTGCCAGTAGCCCCTCGGGGGACTACTTGCATGAGCAGTTCTTC	CASSPSGDYLHEQFF
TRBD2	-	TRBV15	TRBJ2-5	TGTGCCACCAGCAGAGATATACTAGCGGGAAGGACCGGGGAGACCCAGTACTTC	CATSRDILAGRTGETQYF
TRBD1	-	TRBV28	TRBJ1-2	TGTGCCAGCAGTTTATTATTAAGGGCAGGGGGTAAGGATGGCTACACCTTC	CASSLLLRAGGKDGYTF
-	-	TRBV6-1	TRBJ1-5	TGTGCCAGCAGTGAAGTAATCCCCAATCAGCCCCAGCATTTT	CASSEVIPNQPQHF
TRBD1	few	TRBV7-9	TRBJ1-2	TGTGCCAGCAGCTTAATGACAGGGAGCCACTACACCTTC	CASSLMTGSHYTF
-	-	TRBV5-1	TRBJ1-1	TGCGCCAGCAGCTTTGTCGACACTGAAGCTTTCTTT	CASSFVDTEAFF
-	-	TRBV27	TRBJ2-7	TGTGCCAGCAGTTTAGTCAGCACTACCTACGAGCAGTACTTC	CASSLVSTTYEQYF
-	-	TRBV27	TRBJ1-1	TGTGCCAGCAGTTCCGTTTACAGGGCCACTGAAGCTTTCTTT	CASSSVYRATEAFF
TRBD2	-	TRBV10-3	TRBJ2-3	TGTGCCATCTCTGAGGGACTAGCGTCTAGCACAGATACGCAGTATTTT	CAISEGLASSTDTQYF
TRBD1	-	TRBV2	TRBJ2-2	TGTGCCAGCAGTGTTATGGGGACAGGGATCACCGGGGAGCTGTTTTTT	CASSVMGTGITGELFF
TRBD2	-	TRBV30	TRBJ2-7	TGTGCCTGGATGTCTAGCGGGGGGTACGAGCAGTACTTC	CAWMSSGGYEQYF
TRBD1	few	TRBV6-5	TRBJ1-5	TGTGCCAGCCTCCCAGGCGGGACAGGGAATCAGCCCCAGCATTTT	CASLPGGTGNQPQHF
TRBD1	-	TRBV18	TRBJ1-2	TGTGCCAGCTCAATCCACTTGGAGGGGGCTGATGGCTACACCTTC	CASSIHLEGADGYTF
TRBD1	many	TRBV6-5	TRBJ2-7	TGTGCCAGCAGTTACTCGACAGGGTGGACCTCCTACGAGCAGTACTTC	CASSYSTGWTSYEQYF
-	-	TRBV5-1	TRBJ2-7	TGCGCCAGCAGCCCCTTTGCGGATTACGAGCAGTACTTC	CASSPFADYEQYF
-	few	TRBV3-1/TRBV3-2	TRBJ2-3	TGTGCCAGCAGCCACTCTCTCACAGATACGCAGTATTTT	CASSHSLTDTQYF
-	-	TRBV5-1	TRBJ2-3	TGCGCCAGCAGCTTGGACCGCCGGACAGTCACAGATACGCAGTATTTT	CASSLDRRTVTDTQYF